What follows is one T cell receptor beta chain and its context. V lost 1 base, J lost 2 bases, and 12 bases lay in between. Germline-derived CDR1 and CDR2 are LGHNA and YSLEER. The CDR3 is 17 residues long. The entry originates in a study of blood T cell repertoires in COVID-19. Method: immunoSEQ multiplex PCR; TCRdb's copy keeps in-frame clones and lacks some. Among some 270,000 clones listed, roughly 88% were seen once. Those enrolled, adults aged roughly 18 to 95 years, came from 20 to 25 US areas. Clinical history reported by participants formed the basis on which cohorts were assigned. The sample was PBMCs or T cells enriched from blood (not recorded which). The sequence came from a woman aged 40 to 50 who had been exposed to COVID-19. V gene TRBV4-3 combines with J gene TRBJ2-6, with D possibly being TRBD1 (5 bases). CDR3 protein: CASSQGAGLTGANVLTF. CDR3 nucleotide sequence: TGCGCCAGCAGCCAAGGGGCAGGGCTTACTGGGGCCAACGTCCTGACTTTC.